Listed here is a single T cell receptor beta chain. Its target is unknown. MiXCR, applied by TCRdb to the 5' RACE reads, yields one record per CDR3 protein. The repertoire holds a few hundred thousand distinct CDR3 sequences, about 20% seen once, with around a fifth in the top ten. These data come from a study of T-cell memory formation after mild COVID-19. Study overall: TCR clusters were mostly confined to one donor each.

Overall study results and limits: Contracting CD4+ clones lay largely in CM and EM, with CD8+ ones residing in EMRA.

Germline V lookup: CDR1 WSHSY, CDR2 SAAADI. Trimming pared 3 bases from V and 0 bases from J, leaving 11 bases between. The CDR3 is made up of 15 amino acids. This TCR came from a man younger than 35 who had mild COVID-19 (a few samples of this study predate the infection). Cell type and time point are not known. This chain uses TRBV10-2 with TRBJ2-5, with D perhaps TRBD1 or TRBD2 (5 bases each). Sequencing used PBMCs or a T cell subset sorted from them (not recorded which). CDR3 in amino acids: CASSEGDGYQETQYF. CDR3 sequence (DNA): TGCGCCAGCAGTGAAGGGGACGGATACCAAGAGACCCAGTACTTC.